Listed below are T cell receptor beta chains from one sample, sequenced in a study of shared clonotypes between healthy human individuals. The assay was immunoSEQ multiplex PCR, and TCRdb's table has in-frame clones only and misses some. Of approximately 980,000 clones in the sample, 76% were seen once. The material sequenced was memory CD4+ T cells sorted from blood. These TCRs come from a man between 18 and 29 years old in good health. Both conserved end residues are part of each CDR3. A D gene is named only where the DNA matches it firmly. Clone size is given for some rows only: seen once, a few or many times, or a class if the clone is expanded.

J gene: TRBJ2-2
D gene: .
clone size: .
V gene: TRBV7-2
CDR3 DNA: TGTGCCAGCAGCTCAAACCGGGCAATCGGGGAGCTGTTTTTT
CDR3 protein: CASSSNRAIGELFF

J gene: TRBJ2-7
D gene: TRBD2
clone size: .
V gene: TRBV7-2
CDR3 DNA: TGTGCCAGCAGCTTAGCGACGGCTAGCGGGATCCACGAGCAGTACTTC
CDR3 protein: CASSLATASGIHEQYF

J gene: TRBJ1-5
D gene: .
clone size: .
V gene: TRBV6-5
CDR3 DNA: TGTGCCAGCAGTTTTCCGGGACGGAATAATCAGCCCCAGCATTTT
CDR3 protein: CASSFPGRNNQPQHF

J gene: TRBJ1-1
D gene: TRBD1
clone size: .
V gene: TRBV4-1
CDR3 DNA: TGCGCCAGCAGCCGTTCAGGGGGCACTGAAGCTTTCTTT
CDR3 protein: CASSRSGGTEAFF

J gene: TRBJ2-1
D gene: .
clone size: .
V gene: TRBV7-2
CDR3 DNA: TGTGCCAGCAGCTTCGGACTCGCCTCCTACAATGAGCAGTTCTTC
CDR3 protein: CASSFGLASYNEQFF

J gene: TRBJ1-2
D gene: .
clone size: .
V gene: TRBV25-1
CDR3 DNA: TGTGCCAGCAGTGAACCTGCACAGGAAAGCTATGGCTACACCTTC
CDR3 protein: CASSEPAQESYGYTF

J gene: TRBJ2-6
D gene: .
clone size: .
V gene: TRBV28
CDR3 DNA: TGTGCCAGCAGTTCGCAGTCCTCTGGGGCCAACGTCCTGACTTTC
CDR3 protein: CASSSQSSGANVLTF

J gene: TRBJ2-7
D gene: TRBD1
clone size: .
V gene: TRBV6-5
CDR3 DNA: TGTGCCAGCAGTAGCCTTGGGACAGACTCCTACGAGCAGTACTTC
CDR3 protein: CASSSLGTDSYEQYF

J gene: TRBJ1-4
D gene: .
clone size: .
V gene: TRBV18
CDR3 DNA: TGTGCCAGCTCACCACTCGGGGACACTAATGAAAAACTGTTTTTT
CDR3 protein: CASSPLGDTNEKLFF

J gene: TRBJ2-4
D gene: TRBD2
clone size: .
V gene: TRBV9
CDR3 DNA: TGTGCCAGCAGCCGGGATGCGGGGGAAAACATTCAGTACTTC
CDR3 protein: CASSRDAGENIQYF

J gene: TRBJ2-1
D gene: .
clone size: .
V gene: TRBV2
CDR3 DNA: TGTGCCAGCAGTGAAAGACCCTACAATGAGCAGTTCTTC
CDR3 protein: CASSERPYNEQFF

J gene: TRBJ1-4
D gene: .
clone size: .
V gene: TRBV11-1
CDR3 DNA: TGTGCCAGCAGCTCCTCGCACACTAATGAAAAACTGTTTTTT
CDR3 protein: CASSSSHTNEKLFF

J gene: TRBJ1-3
D gene: .
clone size: once
V gene: TRBV28
CDR3 DNA: TGTGCCAGCAGTTCCCCCTCTGGAAACACCATATATTTT
CDR3 protein: CASSSPSGNTIYF